One and the same sample provided the 18 T cell receptor beta chains below, sequenced in a study of blood T cell repertoires in COVID-19. TCRdb's table, derived via immunoSEQ multiplex PCR, lists solely in-frame clones and lacks some. This sample has around 450,000 clones, with 87% found just once. Material for sequencing was PBMCs or T cells enriched from blood (not recorded which). These receptor sequences come from a woman between 18 and 30 years old with acute COVID-19.

V gene TRBV30 combines with J gene TRBJ1-6; a weak D match, TRBD1 (6 bases). V shed 5 bases and J shed 4 bases, with 18 bases lying between them. The length of the CDR3 is 16 residues. CDR1 GTSNPN and CDR2 SVGIG come from the germline V gene (reference sequence). Here the CDR3 DNA reads TGTGCCTGGGCCGGGGTGGGGGACATATATAATTCACCCCTCCACTTT. Translated: CAWAGVGDIYNSPLHF.

J is TRBJ2-7 and V is TRBV2; tentatively, D is TRBD2 (6 bases). Germline lookup yields CDR1 SNHLY and CDR2 FYNNEI. With 9 bases removed from V and 1 base from J, the gap between germline ends came to 10 bases. The CDR3 runs 12 residues. CDR3 DNA: TGTGCCAGTCGACTAGTGTCCTACGAGCAGTACTTC. Translating gives CASRLVSYEQYF.

V and J are TRBV4-1 and TRBJ1-5; D unresolved. The CDR3 totals 15 residues. Trimming stripped 0 bases from V and 1 base from J, with 7 bases between. Per germline, CDR1 MGHRA and CDR2 YSYEKL. The CDR3 DNA follows: TGCGCCAGCAGCCAAGATCTTAGCAGCAATCAGCCCCAGCATTTT. Residues: CASSQDLSSNQPQHF.

In nucleotides, the CDR3 is TGTGCCAGCAGTTTTAACAGGGGGTCTACAGATACGCAGTATTTT. Encoded protein: CASSFNRGSTDTQYF. The rearrangement uses TRBV28 and TRBJ2-3, with 8 bases that match TRBD1. The CDR3 loop spans 15 amino acids. Germline CDR1 and CDR2: MDHEN and SYDVKM. J lost 3 bases, V lost 3 bases, and 5 bases had no gene match.

The gene calls are TRBV11-2 and TRBJ2-7, with D tentatively TRBD2 (7 bases). The CDR3 runs to 15 residues. The germline gives CDR1 SGHAT, CDR2 FQNNGV. V lost 8 bases, J lost 1 base, and 18 bases lay in between. The CDR3 DNA is TGTGCCAGCCAAGGGGGGGCTAGCGCGTCCTACGAGCAGTACTTC. Its protein product is CASQGGASASYEQYF.

The CDR3 is CASSSSPVTGIGQPQHF. The DNA for the CDR3 is TGTGCCAGCAGTTCCAGCCCTGTGACAGGAATAGGACAGCCCCAGCATTTT. The V call is TRBV28, the J call TRBJ1-5; D may be TRBD1 (6 bases). The CDR3 length is 17 residues. In germline, CDR1 is MDHEN, CDR2 SYDVKM. V lost 4 bases and J 7 bases, leaving 23 bases between the germline ends.

This clone has a single count. The rearrangement uses TRBV7-9 and TRBJ2-7; TRBD1 matches at 10 bases. The V and J ends lost 1 base and 6 bases, in that order; junction bases with no gene match: 3. The CDR3 contains 14 residues. Per the germline V gene, CDR1 is SEHNR and CDR2 is FQNEAQ (reference sequence). CDR3 sequence: CASSLGDRGREQYF. CDR3 coding DNA: TGTGCCAGCAGCTTAGGGGACAGGGGTCGCGAGCAGTACTTC. The full variable domain, in which reference TRBV7-9 and TRBJ2-7 provide the parts outside the CDR3, is DTGVSQNPRHKITKRGQNVTFRCDPISEHNRLYWYRQTLGQGPEFLTYFQNEAQLEKSRLLSDRFSAERPKGSFSTLEIQRTEQGDSAMYLCASSLGDRGREQYFGPGTRLTVT.

CDR3 bases: TGTGCCAGCAGTAAACTAGCGGTCGACGAGCAGTACTTC. Its translation is CASSKLAVDEQYF. V usage is TRBV6-2 or TRBV6-3 and J usage is TRBJ2-7, with TRBD2 matching 8 bases. The germline V gene encodes CDR1 MNHEY and CDR2 SVGEGT. V lost 5 bases, J lost 5 bases, and 5 bases stayed unmatched. The CDR3 covers 13 residues.

The V gene is TRBV3-1 (or the pseudogene TRBV3-2), the J gene TRBJ1-5, with TRBD1 matching 9 bases. The CDR3 covers 14 residues. The germline CDR1 and CDR2 sequences are LGHDT and YNNKEL (reference sequence). J lost 4 bases, V lost 5 bases, and 3 bases had no gene match. The CDR3 is CASSKGTGNQPQHF. The CDR3 DNA sequence: TGTGCCAGCAGCAAAGGGACAGGGAATCAGCCCCAGCATTTT.

This rearrangement joins TRBV6-4 to TRBJ1-5; no reliable D call. This CDR3 spans 13 amino acids. From germline, CDR1 is MRHNA and CDR2 SNTAGT. V was trimmed by 8 bases and J by 0 bases, leaving 8 bases between them. CDR3 in DNA: TGTGCCAGCTCCACGGGTAGCAATCAGCCCCAGCATTTT. It translates to CASSTGSNQPQHF.

The CDR3 nucleotides read TGCGCCAGCAGCCAAGCTCCCAGGGTGATGTCACCCCTCCACTTT. It translates to CASSQAPRVMSPLHF. The rearrangement links TRBV4-1 to TRBJ1-6; TRBD1 might be the D (5 bases). V lost 1 base and J lost 10, with 14 bases in between. Germline loops: CDR1 MGHRA, CDR2 YSYEKL. CDR3 length equals 15 residues.

The rearrangement joins TRBV6-6 to TRBJ1-5, with unresolved D. The CDR3 runs 13 residues. Trimming removed 0 bases at V and 5 bases at J, with 5 bases between. The V gene's germline CDR1 is MNHNY and CDR2 SVGAGI (reference sequence). In DNA, the CDR3 is TGTGCCAGCAGTTACTCCCAGGATCAGCCCCAGCATTTT. Its protein is CASSYSQDQPQHF.

The rearrangement joins TRBV10-3 to TRBJ1-2; tentatively, D is TRBD1 (6 bases). Trimming pared 4 bases from V and 4 bases from J, leaving 13 bases between. CDR3 length equals 14 residues. In germline, CDR1 is ENHRY, CDR2 SYGVKD. The CDR3 reads CAISALTGSYGYTF. The CDR3 DNA reads TGTGCCATCAGTGCCCTAACAGGGTCCTATGGCTACACCTTC.

J is TRBJ1-3 and V is TRBV9, with D perhaps matching TRBD1 (5 bases). From germline, CDR1 is SGDLS and CDR2 YYNGEE. This CDR3 spans 18 amino acids. Trimming left V 3 bases short and J 0 bases short, with 19 bases between. In DNA form, the CDR3 reads TGTGCCAGCAGCGGGGGGGTCTCAGGGCCTCTCTCTGGAAACACCATATATTTT. It codes for CASSGGVSGPLSGNTIYF.

V and J are TRBV5-1 and TRBJ2-7; possibly TRBD2 for D (6 bases). Germline V lookup: CDR1 SGHRS, CDR2 YFSETQ. The length of the CDR3 is 12 residues. Trimming shortened V by 3 bases and J by 6 bases, and 10 bases separated the two germline ends. CDR3 nucleotides: TGCGCCAGCAGCTATTCTAGCGCCGAGCAGTACTTC. This sequence encodes CASSYSSAEQYF.

The chain recombines TRBV10-3 with TRBJ2-3, with 7 bases that match TRBD2. Trimming at V came to 10 bases and at J to 2 bases, leaving 9 bases not matched to a gene. Germline V gives CDR1 ENHRY, CDR2 SYGVKD. CDR3 size: 14 residues. CDR3 sequence: CATWTGGFTDTQYF. CDR3 in DNA: TGTGCCACCTGGACGGGGGGATTCACAGATACGCAGTATTTT.

Details on this clone: Distinct nucleotide sequences in the sample also encode this CDR3. V and J are TRBV27 and TRBJ2-1; 16 positions match TRBD2. Germline V gene sequence: CDR1 MNHEY, CDR2 SMNVEV (reference sequence). With V trimmed by 3 bases and J by 7 bases, 0 bases remained unmatched. This CDR3 has 15 residues. CDR3 DNA sequence: TGTGCCAGCAGTTTGGGACTAGCGGGAGGGAATGAGCAGTTCTTC. It is translated as CASSLGLAGGNEQFF.

This clone was seen only once. The DNA of the CDR3 is TGTGCCATCAGAAGGACTAGCGGGAGTATGGATACGCAGTATTTT. It is translated as CAIRRTSGSMDTQYF. The rearrangement links TRBV10-3 to TRBJ2-3, with 13 bases identical to TRBD2. The germline V gene has CDR1 ENHRY and CDR2 SYGVKD. The CDR3 is made up of 15 amino acids. The trim removed 6 bases at V and 6 bases at J, leaving 6 bases unmatched.